This TCR beta chain was captured in a study of Graves' ophthalmopathy and Graves' hyperthyroidism. From germline, CDR1 is SGHRS and CDR2 YFSETQ. This CDR3 region has 14 residues. V lost 5 bases and J 5 bases, leaving 16 bases between the germline ends. Out of around 9.7 ml of fresh peripheral blood, PBMCs were obtained. This clonotype was detected ten times or more. As the template, RNA transcripts were used to amplify TCR beta CDR3 regions. HTBI primers were used in a first-round RT-PCR, which preceded a second-round multiplex PCR. TCRdb processed the multiplex PCR reads anew with MiXCR; each CDR3 protein has one entry. Of 650,000 to 900,000 distinct CDR3 sequences in the sample, approximately 40% were seen once.

This TCR was sampled from an adult man with Graves' ophthalmopathy. The chain couples TRBV5-1 to TRBJ2-5, with a tentative D call TRBD2 (6 bases). The sample consisted of peripheral blood. The CDR3 spells CASSSIGGGETQYF. For the CDR3, the DNA is TGCGCCAGCAGTTCGATCGGAGGAGGGGAGACCCAGTACTTC.